This passage covers 21 T cell receptor beta chains from one sample sequenced in a study of T cell repertoires in cytomegalovirus infection. TCRdb re-derived calls from the reads in MiXCR, one entry per CDR3 protein. The data show around 130,000 distinct CDR3 sequences, approximately 9.2% seen once. The sequencing input was PBMCs. The source is a human donor in good health (CMV status not recorded). Some clones in this sample may be carry-over from other donors' samples.

CDR3 loop: CSVGGGGTEAFF. CDR3 sequence (DNA): TGCAGCGTTGGAGGGGGCGGCACTGAAGCTTTCTTT. This rearrangement joins TRBV29-1 to TRBJ1-1, with 7 bases fitting TRBD1. Germline-derived CDR1 and CDR2 are SQVTM and ANQGSEA. J was trimmed by 4 bases and V by 4 bases; bases with no gene match: 3. This CDR3 is built from 12 residues.

The rearrangement links TRBV20-1 to TRBJ2-3, with D perhaps being TRBD1 or TRBD2 (5 bases each). Trimming stripped 2 bases from V and 1 base from J, with 7 bases between. The CDR3 is 13 amino acids. Germline lookup yields CDR1 DFQATT and CDR2 SNEGSKA (reference sequence). DNA for the CDR3: TGCAGTGCTAGACGGGACGGCACAGATACGCAGTATTTT. The encoded protein is CSARRDGTDTQYF.

This clonotype was detected ten times or more. V is TRBV19 and J is TRBJ2-2; D gene uncertain. CDR3 length equals 14 residues. Germline CDR1 reads LNHDA; CDR2 reads SQIVND (reference sequence). The V gene lost 3 bases and the J gene lost 2 bases, with 7 bases spanning the gap. For the CDR3, the DNA is TGTGCCAGTAGTATGCAGTTTAACACCGGGGAGCTGTTTTTT. Its translation: CASSMQFNTGELFF. Using reference TRBV19 and TRBJ2-2 for the parts outside the CDR3, the full variable domain is DGGITQSPKYLFRKEGQNVTLSCEQNLNHDAMYWYRQDPGQGLRLIYYSQIVNDFQKGDIAEGYSVSREKKESFPLTVTSAQKNPTAFYLCASSMQFNTGELFFGEGSRLTVL.

This clonotype was seen a few times. The V call is TRBV29-1, the J call TRBJ1-1, with a weak D call TRBD1 (5 bases). This CDR3 region has 11 residues. Germline lookup yields CDR1 SQVTM and CDR2 ANQGSEA. The V gene lost 7 bases and the J gene lost 5 bases, with 11 bases spanning the gap. CDR3 bases: TGCAGCGCTCCGACAGTTACTGAAGCTTTCTTT. This codes for CSAPTVTEAFF.

This clonotype was recorded at least ten times. The J gene is TRBJ2-7, the V gene TRBV11-3; 7 bases map to TRBD1. Trimming took 1 base from V and 2 from J; bases not matched to a gene: 5. Germline lookup yields CDR1 SGHNT and CDR2 YENEEA. The CDR3 consists of 15 residues. This chain's CDR3 is CASSLAAGGPYEQYF. CDR3 sequence (DNA): TGTGCCAGCAGCTTAGCGGCAGGGGGTCCCTACGAGCAGTACTTC.

The sample holds many counts of this clonotype. V and J are TRBV7-2 and TRBJ2-1, with 11 positions matching TRBD1. This CDR3 spans 18 amino acids. Germline trimming cut 6 bases from V and 6 bases from J; bases unmatched to any gene: 16. CDR1 is SGHTA and CDR2 is FQGNSA in the germline V gene. The CDR3 sequence: CASSSRTGGRSATNEQFF. The CDR3 region has the DNA TGTGCCAGCAGTTCGCGGACAGGGGGCAGGTCCGCCACCAATGAGCAGTTCTTC.

This clonotype occurred many times. V and J are TRBV29-1 and TRBJ2-7; D is perhaps TRBD1 (6 bases). V lost 0 bases and J lost 6, with 12 bases in between. CDR1 and CDR2 from the germline V gene are SQVTM and ANQGSEA. The CDR3 is 13 amino acids. CDR3 protein: CSVEDPRTAEQYF. The CDR3 DNA reads as TGCAGCGTTGAAGATCCCCGGACAGCCGAGCAGTACTTC.

This clonotype was detected many times. The rearrangement links TRBV28 to TRBJ1-5, with a possible D match to TRBD1 (5 bases). This CDR3 has 16 amino acids. V was clipped by 2 bases and J by 1 base, with 12 bases between them. Looked up from germline, CDR1 is MDHEN and CDR2 is SYDVKM. The CDR3 DNA is TGTGCCAGCAGTTTACTGGGGCCTCGAAGCAATCAGCCCCAGCATTTT. It yields the protein CASSLLGPRSNQPQHF.

About this clonotype itself: Since a much larger clone is just one base distant, this may be a read error. The CDR3 DNA reads TGTGCCAGTAGTACGACAGGGGCTTGGAACAATGAGCTGTTCTTC. The encoded protein is CASSTTGAWNNELFF. The chain is built from TRBV19 and TRBJ2-1; TRBD1 matches 8 bases. Germline assignment: CDR1 LNHDA and CDR2 SQIVND (reference sequence). The CDR3 covers 15 residues.

This clonotype appeared many times. The V gene is TRBV7-8, the J gene TRBJ2-6; no definite D call. Germline assignment: CDR1 SGHVS and CDR2 FQNEAQ. V was cut by 5 bases and J by 1 base, with 6 bases left in between. The length of the CDR3 is 14 residues. DNA of the CDR3: TGTGCCAGCAGCCCTCGATCTGGGGCCAACGTCCTGACTTTC. It codes for CASSPRSGANVLTF.

This clonotype has ten or more counts. This chain uses TRBV4-1 with TRBJ2-4; the D is unclear. V lost 2 bases to trimming and J lost 5 bases, with 7 bases between them. Germline CDR1 MGHRA, CDR2 YSYEKL. The CDR3 length is 13 residues. The CDR3 DNA reads TGCGCCAGCAGCCAAAGGGTGGAAAACATTCAGTACTTC. The encoded protein is CASSQRVENIQYF.

This clonotype has a count of ten or more. This chain connects TRBV12-3 or TRBV12-4 to TRBJ1-5; TRBD1 aligns across 9 bases. The CDR3 spans 15 residues. J gave up 3 bases and V 5 bases, and 5 bases lay outside the gene matches. CDR3 region: CASSIQGAPNQPQHF. CDR3 bases: TGTGCCAGCAGTATACAGGGGGCGCCCAATCAGCCCCAGCATTTT.

This clonotype was found many times. The chain employs TRBV7-2 and TRBJ1-2; possible D gene TRBD1, 5 bases. V was trimmed by 2 bases and J by 6 bases, leaving 19 bases between them. The CDR3 is made up of 16 amino acids. CDR1 SGHTA and CDR2 FQGNSA come from the germline V gene. CDR3 sequence: CASSLPDRGVKDGYTF. The CDR3 DNA follows: TGTGCCAGCAGCTTACCCGATCGAGGGGTAAAGGATGGCTACACCTTC.

This clonotype has a count of ten or more. The chain employs TRBV7-3 and TRBJ2-1, with 8 bases identical to TRBD1. V was clipped by 8 bases and J by 7 bases; unmatched bases: 10. CDR1 SGHTA and CDR2 FQGTGA come from the germline V gene. The CDR3 is made up of 14 amino acids. CDR3 sequence reads: CASGVQGAGNEQFF. CDR3 nucleotide sequence: TGTGCCAGCGGTGTTCAGGGGGCTGGGAATGAGCAGTTCTTC. Complete variable domain (other parts from reference TRBV7-3 and TRBJ2-1): GAGVSQTPSNKVTEKGKYVELRCDPISGHTALYWYRQSLGQGPEFLIYFQGTGAADDSGLPNDRFFAVRPEGSVSTLKIQRTERGDSAVYLCASGVQGAGNEQFFGPGTRLTVL.

CDR3 DNA: TGTGCCAGCAGCCCCGTGGGAACAGGGTCCTACGAGCAGTACTTC. Translating it yields CASSPVGTGSYEQYF. The V gene is TRBV7-3, the J gene TRBJ2-7, with a weak D call TRBD1 (6 bases). Germline loops: CDR1 SGHTA, CDR2 FQGTGA. There are 15 residues in the CDR3. The V and J ends lost 5 bases and 1 base respectively, with 15 bases between them.

In this sample, this clonotype turned up many times. The chain combines TRBV29-1 with TRBJ2-3; D perhaps matches TRBD2 (5 bases). The V end lost 5 bases, the J end lost 4 bases, and 10 bases lay between the germline ends. This CDR3 region has 12 residues. Per germline, CDR1 SQVTM and CDR2 ANQGSEA. The CDR3 bases are TGCAGCGTTAACGAGGGTTCAGATACGCAGTATTTT. It specifies CSVNEGSDTQYF.

The rearrangement links TRBV10-3 to TRBJ1-2; D remains unclear. V lost 6 bases and J 8 bases, leaving 13 bases between the germline ends. The length of the CDR3 is 12 residues. Germline assignment: CDR1 ENHRY and CDR2 SYGVKD. The CDR3 loop is CAISLGTDGYTF. CDR3 sequence (DNA): TGTGCCATCAGCTTGGGTACAGACGGCTACACCTTC.

This clonotype was counted at least ten times. The chain is built from TRBV28 and TRBJ1-5, with D uncertain. This CDR3 region has 12 residues. The V gene lost 2 bases and the J gene lost 6 bases, with 5 bases spanning the gap. CDR1 and CDR2 (germline): MDHEN, SYDVKM. The CDR3 bases are TGTGCCAGCAGTTTAATCGGTCAGCCCCAGCATTTT. Amino acids: CASSLIGQPQHF.

This clonotype has at least ten counts. This chain connects TRBV7-6 to TRBJ2-1, with 10 bases lining up with TRBD2. The length of the CDR3 is 15 residues. Germline-derived CDR1 and CDR2 are SGHVS and FNYEAQ. V trimming: 4 bases; J trimming: 3 bases; junction bases outside the gene matches: 3. The DNA of the CDR3 is TGTGCCAGCAGCTCATTAGCGGGGGGCTACAATGAGCAGTTCTTC. Its translation is CASSSLAGGYNEQFF.

About this clonotype: This may be a read error, as it is one base from a much larger clone. The gene calls are TRBV14 and TRBJ1-6, with D perhaps matching TRBD1 (5 bases). Germline V CDR1 and CDR2: SGHDN, FVKESK. Trimming left V 0 bases short and J 10 bases short, with 19 bases between. The CDR3 runs 17 residues. The CDR3 protein is CASSQEYGSGKESPLHF. CDR3 nucleotides: TGTGCCAGCAGCCAAGAGTACGGGTCAGGGAAGGAATCACCCCTCCACTTT.

Comment on this clonotype: At one end, the junction sequence differs from germline, possibly due to a read error. The V call is TRBV20-1, the J call TRBJ1-6, with TRBD1 identical over 8 bases. The CDR3 totals 17 residues. Looked up from germline, CDR1 is DFQATT and CDR2 is SNEGSKA (reference sequence). CDR3 loop: CSARGRQGALRGSPLHF. CDR3 DNA sequence: TGCAGTGCGAGAGGAAGGCAGGGGGCGCTTCGGGGTTCACCCCTCCACTTT.